Listed below are T cell receptor beta chains from one sample, sequenced in a study of T cell repertoires in cytomegalovirus infection. Each CDR3 protein gets one entry after TCRdb re-called the reads with MiXCR. The sample records hundreds of thousands of distinct CDR3 sequences, around 32% being singletons. Antigen specificity for these receptors is unknown. The input for sequencing was cultured CD8+ T cells from PBMCs, taken from culture after CMV antigen stimulation. The origin of the receptors is a human donor in good health (CMV status not recorded). Some clones in this sample may be carry-over from other donors' samples. Both conserved end residues are part of each CDR3. The D gene is left open where the match is weak. Expanded clones get a size class; other rows say once, few or many, or leave the size out.

D gene: NA
clone size: NA
J gene: TRBJ1-5
V gene: TRBV5-1
CDR3 DNA: TGCGCCAGCAGCTTGGGAGGGGGACTAGAGCCCCAGCATTTT
CDR3 protein: CASSLGGGLEPQHF

D gene: TRBD2
clone size: NA
J gene: TRBJ2-1
V gene: TRBV2
CDR3 DNA: TGCGCCAGCAGCCGTCCCGGGACTAGCGGGGGACCCGTCTACAATGAGCAGTTCTTC
CDR3 protein: CASSRPGTSGGPVYNEQFF

D gene: TRBD1
clone size: few
J gene: TRBJ2-1
V gene: TRBV14
CDR3 DNA: TGTGCCAGCAGAGCCGGGACAGGGATCTACAATGAGCAGTTCTTC
CDR3 protein: CASRAGTGIYNEQFF

D gene: NA
clone size: many
J gene: TRBJ2-7
V gene: TRBV7-8
CDR3 DNA: TGTGCCAGCAGCCCCGAGCTTCCCTACGAGCAGTACTTC
CDR3 protein: CASSPELPYEQYF

D gene: NA
clone size: NA
J gene: TRBJ1-1
V gene: TRBV15
CDR3 DNA: TGTGCCACCAGGGAGAACAGGGCCACTGAAGCTTTCTTT
CDR3 protein: CATRENRATEAFF

D gene: NA
clone size: many
J gene: TRBJ2-7
V gene: TRBV7-6
CDR3 DNA: TGTGCCAGCAGCTCATCCTCGGGAGACTCCTACGAGCAGTACTTC
CDR3 protein: CASSSSSGDSYEQYF

D gene: NA
clone size: NA
J gene: TRBJ2-5
V gene: TRBV9
CDR3 DNA: TGTGCCAGCAGCGGGCCCTTTAGGGGGGAGACCCAGTACTTC
CDR3 protein: CASSGPFRGETQYF

D gene: TRBD1
clone size: few
J gene: TRBJ1-1
V gene: TRBV4-3
CDR3 DNA: TGCGCCAGCAGCCAAGGTATGGACAGGGTCTTT
CDR3 protein: CASSQGMDRVF

D gene: TRBD1
clone size: once
J gene: TRBJ1-1
V gene: TRBV10-3
CDR3 DNA: TGTGCCATCAGTGAGGACAGGGGGCTACACACTGAAGCTTTCTTT
CDR3 protein: CAISEDRGLHTEAFF

D gene: NA
clone size: NA
J gene: TRBJ1-4
V gene: TRBV14
CDR3 DNA: TGTGCCAGCAGCCCTCGCCCGGGGATGAATGAAAAACTGTTTTTT
CDR3 protein: CASSPRPGMNEKLFF

D gene: TRBD1
clone size: NA
J gene: TRBJ1-4
V gene: TRBV7-6
CDR3 DNA: TGTGCCAGCAGCACCCGACAGGGGCAAAAACTGTTTTTT
CDR3 protein: CASSTRQGQKLFF

D gene: NA
clone size: NA
J gene: TRBJ1-2
V gene: TRBV20-1
CDR3 DNA: TGCAGTGCTAGAGATTTGAGCATCGGGACACCGACTAACTATGGCTACACCTTC
CDR3 protein: CSARDLSIGTPTNYGYTF

D gene: NA
clone size: NA
J gene: TRBJ2-3
V gene: TRBV15
CDR3 DNA: TGTGCCACCGGGTCCCCGGTGGAGCGGACAGATACGCAGTATTTT
CDR3 protein: CATGSPVERTDTQYF

D gene: NA
clone size: NA
J gene: TRBJ2-3
V gene: TRBV7-6
CDR3 DNA: TGTGCCAGCAGCTTAGGTGTGGAGGTCTCAGATACGCAGTATTTT
CDR3 protein: CASSLGVEVSDTQYF

D gene: NA
clone size: once
J gene: TRBJ1-2
V gene: TRBV9
CDR3 DNA: TGTGCCAGCAGCGGGACAGTTGGCTACACCTTC
CDR3 protein: CASSGTVGYTF

D gene: NA
clone size: NA
J gene: TRBJ1-1
V gene: TRBV27
CDR3 DNA: TGTGCCAGCAGTTTCGGACACCTGAACACTGAAGCTTTCTTT
CDR3 protein: CASSFGHLNTEAFF

D gene: TRBD1
clone size: few
J gene: TRBJ2-5
V gene: TRBV29-1
CDR3 DNA: TGCAGCGTACCCCCATCCGCAGGGGGTCCTATGTACCAAGAGACCCAGTACTTC
CDR3 protein: CSVPPSAGGPMYQETQYF

D gene: TRBD1
clone size: few
J gene: TRBJ1-2
V gene: TRBV20-1
CDR3 DNA: TGCAGTGCTAGAGGGGGGACAGGGGGCAGGAATGGCTACACCTTC
CDR3 protein: CSARGGTGGRNGYTF